This TCR beta chain was profiled in a study of blood T cell repertoires in COVID-19 (dated by TCRdb to about 2020). About the investigation overall: The collaborator samples originated in the United States, Italy and Spain and spanned the acute and convalescent phases of COVID-19. The material from the prospective study consisted of cDNA or gDNA derived from T cells, B-cell-depleted T cells, or PBMCs. Deeply sampled blood TCRbeta repertoires from subjects exposed to, actively infected with, or recovered from COVID-19 were included in the dataset. A freely available public database, intended as a resource for researchers studying the immune response to SARS-CoV-2, is where the repertoires were released. The samples were drawn from two sources: the first 160 participants of the ongoing ImmuneRACE study, and 1,200 or so subjects contributed by 6 global collaborators. A de-identified subject ID, COVID-19 status, age in years and sex were almost always included in the sample metadata. Where available, HLA class I and class II types were taken from metadata supplied by the sample provider and were not determined by assay-based typing.

The full study reports these points: How much clinical and demographic metadata was included differed by source and by participant, and the metadata was provided uncurated.

A remark on this clone: What antigen it recognizes has not been identified. One base away there is no much larger clone; base qualities are not given.

The immunoSEQ Assay, a bias-controlled multiplex PCR, was used to amplify TCRbeta CDR3 regions from genomic DNA. On the authors' methods: The number of nucleated cells in each sample was estimated by amplification of reference gene primers within the assay. Sequence reads were collapsed and filtered to measure the absolute abundance of every unique TCRbeta CDR3 rearrangement. For each sample, productive Simpson clonality was calculated as the square root of Simpson's diversity index across productive rearrangements. Held by TCRdb, this immuneACCESS table contains in-frame sequences only and omits some clones. Under half of the omission traces to an unresolved V gene where checked; the cause of the rest is unknown. V, J and clone size derive from that table, while D and trimming were established from the DNA sequence. Counted in this sample were about 300,000 clones; 87% of them appeared once. Of the sample, about 1.6% falls within the top ten clones.

A second Seattle source provided samples from volunteer blood donors who had recovered from COVID-19. Collaborating institutions collected whole blood in K2EDTA tubes following their own protocols. For TCRbeta analysis, collaborators shipped samples in one of three forms: frozen whole blood, isolated PBMCs, or DNA extracted from either of those sample types. For CDR1 and CDR2, the germline V gene lists SGHRS and YFSETQ. V and J are trimmed by 6 bases and 0 bases, and the gene matches miss 7 bases of the junction. The CDR3 measures 17 amino acids from cysteine to phenylalanine. The retained sequence is limited to the CDR3, 51 bases, with the frame set at the first base.

This receptor was obtained from a woman aged 40 to 50 who had recovered from COVID-19. Sequencing was done on a sample of peripheral blood. The sequence is built from TRBV5-1 and TRBJ2-2, with TRBD2 matching 11 junction bases. The encoded CDR3 is CASIPGTSGSNTGELFF. The bases are TGCGCCAGCATACCCGGGACTAGCGGTTCGAACACCGGGGAGCTGTTTTTT.